The rows below give T cell receptor beta chains drawn from one sample of a study of cytomegalovirus exposure and HLA in healthy donors. Method: immunoSEQ multiplex PCR; TCRdb's copy keeps in-frame clones and lacks some. The profile covers about 64,000 clones, with approximately 83% appearing a single time and approximately 11% taken by the ten largest. Sequenced material: PBMCs. The receptors shown here come from a female donor in good health and CMV-seronegative. Both conserved end residues are part of each CDR3. The order of the fields is CDR3 DNA, CDR3 protein, CDR3 length, J gene, V gene, clone size, D gene. A D gene is named only where the DNA matches it firmly. Not all rows give a size; the values are once, few, many and, for expanded clones, a class.

cdr3_nt: TGCAGCGTTGAAGGGGGTCAGGGGGCCACGGGCACCGGGGAGCTGTTTTTT; cdr3_aa: CSVEGGQGATGTGELFF; cdr3_length: 17; j_call: TRBJ2-2; v_call: TRBV29-1; clone_size: NA; d_call: TRBD1
cdr3_nt: TGTGCCAGCACTATTACAGGGGGGCCAACTGAAGCTTTCTTT; cdr3_aa: CASTITGGPTEAFF; cdr3_length: 14; j_call: TRBJ1-1; v_call: TRBV2; clone_size: NA; d_call: TRBD1
cdr3_nt: TGTGCCGTCAAGTCAGGGAACACTGAAGCTTTCTTT; cdr3_aa: CAVKSGNTEAFF; cdr3_length: 12; j_call: TRBJ1-1; v_call: TRBV6-1; clone_size: NA; d_call: NA
cdr3_nt: TGTGCCACCAGCAGAAGGACTACCGGGGAGACCCAGTACTTC; cdr3_aa: CATSRRTTGETQYF; cdr3_length: 14; j_call: TRBJ2-5; v_call: TRBV15; clone_size: once; d_call: NA
cdr3_nt: TGTGCCAGCAGCTTGGGGACTGGGGAAGGTCGCCCCCAGCATTTT; cdr3_aa: CASSLGTGEGRPQHF; cdr3_length: 15; j_call: TRBJ1-5; v_call: TRBV5-6; clone_size: NA; d_call: NA
cdr3_nt: TGCAGCGTTGTCGAACAGGGGGCCATTGGCTACACCTTC; cdr3_aa: CSVVEQGAIGYTF; cdr3_length: 13; j_call: TRBJ1-2; v_call: TRBV29-1; clone_size: NA; d_call: TRBD1
cdr3_nt: TGTGCCAGTAGTAACCCGGGACAGGGGTATGAAAAACTGTTTTTT; cdr3_aa: CASSNPGQGYEKLFF; cdr3_length: 15; j_call: TRBJ1-4; v_call: TRBV19; clone_size: NA; d_call: TRBD1
cdr3_nt: TGTGCCAGCATCAAAGTCGGGGGTCCTCTAATGGGAGAGACCCAGTACTTC; cdr3_aa: CASIKVGGPLMGETQYF; cdr3_length: 17; j_call: TRBJ2-5; v_call: TRBV28; clone_size: NA; d_call: NA
cdr3_nt: TGTGCCAGCAGCTTAGTACAGGGCAGGGACACTGAAGCTTTCTTT; cdr3_aa: CASSLVQGRDTEAFF; cdr3_length: 15; j_call: TRBJ1-1; v_call: TRBV7-9; clone_size: NA; d_call: NA
cdr3_nt: TGTGCCAGCAGCCAAGAGAGAGGCCGGGTAGAGCAGTACTTC; cdr3_aa: CASSQERGRVEQYF; cdr3_length: 14; j_call: TRBJ2-7; v_call: TRBV4-2; clone_size: NA; d_call: NA
cdr3_nt: TGTGCCAGCTCATTAGACAAGTCCTATGGCTACACCTTC; cdr3_aa: CASSLDKSYGYTF; cdr3_length: 13; j_call: TRBJ1-2; v_call: TRBV18; clone_size: few; d_call: NA
cdr3_nt: TGTGCCAGCAGCTCCCGGGCCAGGGTTGGTGAGCAGTTCTTC; cdr3_aa: CASSSRARVGEQFF; cdr3_length: 14; j_call: TRBJ2-1; v_call: TRBV7-2; clone_size: NA; d_call: NA
cdr3_nt: TGTGCCAGCAGACAAGGACAGGGGGCCTTTGTGGACATTCAGTACTTC; cdr3_aa: CASRQGQGAFVDIQYF; cdr3_length: 16; j_call: TRBJ2-4; v_call: TRBV27; clone_size: NA; d_call: TRBD1
cdr3_nt: TGTGCCAGCAGCCCCCAGGGGACTAACTATGGCTACACCTTC; cdr3_aa: CASSPQGTNYGYTF; cdr3_length: 14; j_call: TRBJ1-2; v_call: TRBV5-4; clone_size: NA; d_call: NA
cdr3_nt: TGTGCCAGCAGCTTAGAGGTCGGACAGGGGGCTTTTGGCTACACCTTC; cdr3_aa: CASSLEVGQGAFGYTF; cdr3_length: 16; j_call: TRBJ1-2; v_call: TRBV7-9; clone_size: NA; d_call: TRBD1
cdr3_nt: TGTGCCAGCGGAAGGACTAGCGTCCAAGAGACCCAGTACTTC; cdr3_aa: CASGRTSVQETQYF; cdr3_length: 14; j_call: TRBJ2-5; v_call: TRBV7-2; clone_size: NA; d_call: TRBD2
cdr3_nt: TGTGCCAGCTCGCTACAGGGTTCTAGCAATCAGCCCCAGCATTTT; cdr3_aa: CASSLQGSSNQPQHF; cdr3_length: 15; j_call: TRBJ1-5; v_call: TRBV18; clone_size: NA; d_call: NA
cdr3_nt: TGCGCCAGCAGCATGGGGACTAGCGGGAGAGCAGATACGCAGTATTTT; cdr3_aa: CASSMGTSGRADTQYF; cdr3_length: 16; j_call: TRBJ2-3; v_call: TRBV5-1; clone_size: NA; d_call: TRBD2
cdr3_nt: TGTGCCAGCAGTTACGGGGGGAACTATGGCTACACCTTC; cdr3_aa: CASSYGGNYGYTF; cdr3_length: 13; j_call: TRBJ1-2; v_call: TRBV6-5; clone_size: once; d_call: NA
cdr3_nt: TGTGCCAGTAGTAACCAACAGGGGGCGACTGAAAAACTGTTTTTT; cdr3_aa: CASSNQQGATEKLFF; cdr3_length: 15; j_call: TRBJ1-4; v_call: TRBV19; clone_size: NA; d_call: TRBD1
cdr3_nt: TGTGCCAGCAGTGCTTCCTTGGGACAGACAAACACTGAAGCTTTCTTT; cdr3_aa: CASSASLGQTNTEAFF; cdr3_length: 16; j_call: TRBJ1-1; v_call: TRBV6-1; clone_size: NA; d_call: TRBD1
cdr3_nt: TGTGCCAGCAGCTTGTCCACGGGTCTAAACTATGGCTACACCTTC; cdr3_aa: CASSLSTGLNYGYTF; cdr3_length: 15; j_call: TRBJ1-2; v_call: TRBV5-5; clone_size: few; d_call: NA
cdr3_nt: TGTGCCAGCAGCTCAGGGGTAGGCAATCAGCCCCAGCATTTT; cdr3_aa: CASSSGVGNQPQHF; cdr3_length: 14; j_call: TRBJ1-5; v_call: TRBV28; clone_size: NA; d_call: NA
cdr3_nt: TGTGCCAGCAGTCGCGGGGAGACCCAGTACTTC; cdr3_aa: CASSRGETQYF; cdr3_length: 11; j_call: TRBJ2-5; v_call: TRBV7-9; clone_size: NA; d_call: NA
cdr3_nt: TGTGCCATCAGTGACAAGGCACAGGGGGCAACTGAAGCTTTCTTT; cdr3_aa: CAISDKAQGATEAFF; cdr3_length: 15; j_call: TRBJ1-1; v_call: TRBV10-3; clone_size: NA; d_call: TRBD1
cdr3_nt: TGCAGCGTTGCCGCCGGGACTAGAGAGAACAATGAGCAGTTCTTC; cdr3_aa: CSVAAGTRENNEQFF; cdr3_length: 15; j_call: TRBJ2-1; v_call: TRBV29-1; clone_size: NA; d_call: TRBD2
cdr3_nt: TGTGCCAGTAGTAAGGACAGGGGGCTGCCCAGTCAGCCCCAGCATTTT; cdr3_aa: CASSKDRGLPSQPQHF; cdr3_length: 16; j_call: TRBJ1-5; v_call: TRBV19; clone_size: NA; d_call: TRBD1
cdr3_nt: TGTGCCTGGAGTAAGGGGGCGCCGTTCTATGGCTACACCTTC; cdr3_aa: CAWSKGAPFYGYTF; cdr3_length: 14; j_call: TRBJ1-2; v_call: TRBV30; clone_size: NA; d_call: TRBD1
cdr3_nt: TGTGCCAGCTCACCACTACAGGGATCTTCTGGCTACACCTTC; cdr3_aa: CASSPLQGSSGYTF; cdr3_length: 14; j_call: TRBJ1-2; v_call: TRBV18; clone_size: NA; d_call: NA
cdr3_nt: TGTGCCAGCAGAGGGCTAGCCGGCGATGAGCAGTTCTTC; cdr3_aa: CASRGLAGDEQFF; cdr3_length: 13; j_call: TRBJ2-1; v_call: TRBV28; clone_size: NA; d_call: NA
cdr3_nt: TGTGCCACCAAAACCACAAAGCTAGCCAAAAACAGTCAGTACTTC; cdr3_aa: CATKTTKLAKNSQYF; cdr3_length: 15; j_call: TRBJ2-4; v_call: TRBV6-5; clone_size: NA; d_call: NA